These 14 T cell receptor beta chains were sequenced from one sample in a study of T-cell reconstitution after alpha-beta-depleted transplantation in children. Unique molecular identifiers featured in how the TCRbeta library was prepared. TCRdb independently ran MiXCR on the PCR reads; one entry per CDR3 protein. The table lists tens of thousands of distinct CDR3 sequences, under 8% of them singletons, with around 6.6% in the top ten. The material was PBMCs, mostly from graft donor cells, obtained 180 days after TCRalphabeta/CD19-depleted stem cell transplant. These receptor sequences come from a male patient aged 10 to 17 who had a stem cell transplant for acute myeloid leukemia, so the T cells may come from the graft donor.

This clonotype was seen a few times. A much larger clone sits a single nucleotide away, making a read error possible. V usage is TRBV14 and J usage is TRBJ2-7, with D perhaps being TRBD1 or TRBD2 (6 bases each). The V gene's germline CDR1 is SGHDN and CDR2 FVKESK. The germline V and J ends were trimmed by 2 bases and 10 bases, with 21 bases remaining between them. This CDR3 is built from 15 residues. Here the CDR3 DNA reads TGTGCCAGCAGCCAAAACGGGGGCGCGCCCCCTAGCCAGTACTTC. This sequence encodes CASSQNGGAPPSQYF.

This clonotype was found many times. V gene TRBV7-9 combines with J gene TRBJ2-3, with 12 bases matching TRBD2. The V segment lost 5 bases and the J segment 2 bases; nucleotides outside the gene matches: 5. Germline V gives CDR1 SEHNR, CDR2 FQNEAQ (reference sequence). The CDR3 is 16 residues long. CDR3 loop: CASSLGLAGITDTQYF. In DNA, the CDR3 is TGTGCCAGCAGCCTAGGACTAGCGGGAATCACAGATACGCAGTATTTT.

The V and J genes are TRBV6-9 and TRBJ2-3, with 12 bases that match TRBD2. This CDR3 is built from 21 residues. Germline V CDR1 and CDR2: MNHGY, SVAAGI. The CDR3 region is CAASYPSILQTSGGRTDTQYF. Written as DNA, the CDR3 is TGTGCGGCCAGTTATCCTAGTATACTCCAGACTAGCGGGGGACGCACAGATACGCAGTATTTT.

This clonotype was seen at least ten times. In DNA, the CDR3 is TGTGCCAGCAACAGACGGGGGCTCAGGACTGAAGCTTTCTTT. Its protein is CASNRRGLRTEAFF. This sequence joins TRBV12-3 or TRBV12-4 and TRBJ1-1, with D maybe TRBD1 (6 bases). V was clipped by 7 bases and J by 5 bases, with 17 bases between them. The CDR3 has 14 amino acids.

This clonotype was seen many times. Here the CDR3 reads CSVGEWGGENTEAFF. The CDR3 DNA reads TGCAGCGTTGGGGAGTGGGGTGGGGAGAACACTGAAGCTTTCTTT. The J gene is TRBJ1-1, the V gene TRBV29-1; D not certain. CDR3 length: 15 residues. Germline V CDR1 and CDR2: SQVTM, ANQGSEA. Trimming cost V 4 bases and J 1 base, with 16 bases left between them.

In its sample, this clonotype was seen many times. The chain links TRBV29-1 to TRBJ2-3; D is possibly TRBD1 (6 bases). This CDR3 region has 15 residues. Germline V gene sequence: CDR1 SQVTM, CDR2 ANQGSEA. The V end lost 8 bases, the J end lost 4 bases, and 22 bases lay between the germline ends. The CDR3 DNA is TGCAGCATCACGGGGAACAGGGTTGGGGCAGATACGCAGTATTTT. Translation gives CSITGNRVGADTQYF.

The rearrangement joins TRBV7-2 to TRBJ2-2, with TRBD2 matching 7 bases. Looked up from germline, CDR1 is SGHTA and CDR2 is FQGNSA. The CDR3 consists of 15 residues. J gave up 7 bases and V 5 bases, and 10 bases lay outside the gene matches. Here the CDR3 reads CASSTQGGGGGELFF. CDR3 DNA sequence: TGTGCCAGCAGCACTCAGGGTGGGGGGGGCGGGGAGCTGTTTTTT.

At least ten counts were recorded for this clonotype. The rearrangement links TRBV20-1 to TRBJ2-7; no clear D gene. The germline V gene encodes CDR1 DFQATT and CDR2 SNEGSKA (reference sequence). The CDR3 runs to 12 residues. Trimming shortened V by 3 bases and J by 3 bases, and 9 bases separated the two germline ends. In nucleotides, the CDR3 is TGCAGTGCTAGTAAGAGGTACTACGAGCAGTACGTC. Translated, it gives CSASKRYYEQYV.

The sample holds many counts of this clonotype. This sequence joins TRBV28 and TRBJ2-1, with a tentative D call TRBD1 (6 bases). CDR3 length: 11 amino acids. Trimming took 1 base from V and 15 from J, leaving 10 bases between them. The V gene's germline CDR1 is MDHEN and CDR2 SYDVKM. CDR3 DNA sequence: TGTGCCAGCAGTTTATTCACGGACAGGTTCTTC. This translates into CASSLFTDRFF.

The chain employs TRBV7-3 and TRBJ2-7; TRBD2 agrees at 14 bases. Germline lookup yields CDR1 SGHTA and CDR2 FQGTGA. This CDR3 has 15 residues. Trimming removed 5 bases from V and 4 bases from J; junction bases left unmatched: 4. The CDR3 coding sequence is TGTGCCAGCAGCCGGGGACTAGCGGGAGTATACGAGCAGTACTTC. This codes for CASSRGLAGVYEQYF.

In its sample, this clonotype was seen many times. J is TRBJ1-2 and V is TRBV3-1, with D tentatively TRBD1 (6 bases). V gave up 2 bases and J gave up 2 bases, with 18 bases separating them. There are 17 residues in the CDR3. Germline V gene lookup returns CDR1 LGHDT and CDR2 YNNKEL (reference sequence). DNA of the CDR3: TGTGCCAGCAGCCAAACCAGTCCAGGGGAAGGGAACTATGGCTACACCTTC. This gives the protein CASSQTSPGEGNYGYTF.

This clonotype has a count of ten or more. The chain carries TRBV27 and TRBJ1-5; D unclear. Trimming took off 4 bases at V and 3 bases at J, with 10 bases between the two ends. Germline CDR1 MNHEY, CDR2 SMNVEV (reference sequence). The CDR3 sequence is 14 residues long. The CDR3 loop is CASSSLGNNQPQHF. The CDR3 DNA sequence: TGTGCCAGCAGTTCCTTGGGGAACAATCAGCCCCAGCATTTT.

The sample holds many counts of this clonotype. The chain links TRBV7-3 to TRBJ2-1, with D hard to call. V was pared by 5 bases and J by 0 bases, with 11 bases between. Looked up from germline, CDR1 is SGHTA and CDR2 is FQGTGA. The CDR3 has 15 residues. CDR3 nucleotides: TGTGCCAGCAGCGGAGCACCGGGCTCCTACAATGAGCAGTTCTTC. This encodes CASSGAPGSYNEQFF.

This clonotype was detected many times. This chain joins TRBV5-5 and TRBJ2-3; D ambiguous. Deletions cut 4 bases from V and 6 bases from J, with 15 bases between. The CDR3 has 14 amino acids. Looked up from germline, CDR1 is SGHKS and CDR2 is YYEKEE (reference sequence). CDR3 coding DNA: TGTGCCAGCAGCGTGGAAGACACCCGGGATACGCAGTATTTT. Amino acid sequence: CASSVEDTRDTQYF.